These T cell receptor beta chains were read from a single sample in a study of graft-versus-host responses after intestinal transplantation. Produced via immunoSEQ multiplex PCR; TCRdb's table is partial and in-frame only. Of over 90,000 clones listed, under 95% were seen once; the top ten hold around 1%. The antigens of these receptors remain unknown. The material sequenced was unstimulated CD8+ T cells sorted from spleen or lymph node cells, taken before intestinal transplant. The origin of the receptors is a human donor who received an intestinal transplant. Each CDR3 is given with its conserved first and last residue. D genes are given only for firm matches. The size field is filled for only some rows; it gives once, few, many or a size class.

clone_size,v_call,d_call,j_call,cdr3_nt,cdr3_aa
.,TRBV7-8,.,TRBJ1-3,TGTGCCAGCAGCTTAGGAGGGAGCTCTGGAAACACCATATATTTT,CASSLGGSSGNTIYF
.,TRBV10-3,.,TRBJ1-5,TGTGCCATCAGTGAGGACGGGATGGGGAATCAGCCCCAGCATTTT,CAISEDGMGNQPQHF
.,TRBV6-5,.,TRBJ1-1,TGTGCCAGCAGTTACTCCTTAGGCGCTGAAGCTTTCTTT,CASSYSLGAEAFF
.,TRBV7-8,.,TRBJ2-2,TGTGCCAGCAGCTTAGATGGCAATATGGCCACCGGGGAGCTGTTTTTT,CASSLDGNMATGELFF
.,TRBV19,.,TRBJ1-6,TGTGCCAGTAGTATAGAGACAGCTCTTTATTCACCCCTCCACTTT,CASSIETALYSPLHF
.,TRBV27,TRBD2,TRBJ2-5,TGTGCCAGCAGTTTAGCGGCGGGGGGAGAGACCCAGTACTTC,CASSLAAGGETQYF
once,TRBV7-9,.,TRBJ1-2,TGTGCCAGCAGCCGGCAGGGCTTTCCCTATGGCTACACCTTC,CASSRQGFPYGYTF
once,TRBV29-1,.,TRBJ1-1,TGCAGCGTTGAGGTGGGTGCTGAAGCTTTCTTT,CSVEVGAEAFF
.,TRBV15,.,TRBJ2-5,TGTGCCACCAGCAGAGATACGGAAATTGAGGAAGGGGGAGGGCAAGAGACCCAGTACTTC,CATSRDTEIEEGGGQETQYF
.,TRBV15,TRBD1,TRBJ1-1,TGTGCCACCAGCAGAGATCGGGGACAGGGCACTGAAGCTTTCTTT,CATSRDRGQGTEAFF
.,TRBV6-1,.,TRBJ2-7,TGTGCCAGCAGTGAAGCGGCAAAGGGACGGTCGGCCACCTACGAGCAGTACTTC,CASSEAAKGRSATYEQYF
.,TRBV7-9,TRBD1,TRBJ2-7,TGTGCCAGCAGCTTGACCGGGACAGGCCTAGACGAGCAGTACTTC,CASSLTGTGLDEQYF
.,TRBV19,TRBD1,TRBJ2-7,TGTGCCAGTAGTATAGACGGGGGGACAGGGCTCCTCGAGCAGTACTTC,CASSIDGGTGLLEQYF
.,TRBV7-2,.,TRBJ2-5,TGTGCCAGCAGCTCCGTGGGAGAGACCCAGTACTTC,CASSSVGETQYF
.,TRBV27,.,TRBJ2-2,TGTGCCAGCAGTTTCGGGGAGACGAACACCGGGGAGCTGTTTTTT,CASSFGETNTGELFF